Below, 9 T cell receptor beta chains from the same sample are listed, as sequenced in a study of blood T cells in healthy people across ages. A second roughly 6 to 11 cycle PCR used barcoded and J-beta primers. TCRdb called the 5' RACE reads again in MiXCR, with one record for every CDR3 protein. The table has 850,000 to 1,100,000 distinct CDR3 sequences, 35% to 45% seen once. Sequencing used blood. These receptors were collected from a man aged 18 to 30 in good health.

This clonotype was counted between two and nine times. The genes are TRBV6-6 and TRBJ1-5; 11 positions agree with TRBD1. V trimming: 5 bases; J trimming: 7 bases; junction bases outside the gene matches: 7. The germline V gene encodes CDR1 MNHNY and CDR2 SVGAGI (reference sequence). CDR3 length: 15 residues. The CDR3 reads CASSRTGGVYQPQHF. CDR3 coding DNA: TGTGCCAGCAGTAGGACAGGGGGCGTCTACCAGCCCCAGCATTTT.

There are a few counts of this clonotype. V usage is TRBV30 and J usage is TRBJ2-3; TRBD2 agrees at 15 bases. This CDR3 is 16 amino acids long. The germline CDR1 and CDR2 sequences are GTSNPN and SVGIG (reference sequence). V shed 4 bases, J shed 4 bases, and the junction held 6 bases outside the gene matches. The DNA of the CDR3 is TGTGCCTGGATCCCCGGACTAGCGGGGGGGGCAGATACGCAGTATTTT. Amino acid sequence: CAWIPGLAGGADTQYF. Looking up the rest from reference TRBV30 and TRBJ2-3 gives the full variable domain: SQTIHQWPATLVQPVGSPLSLECTVEGTSNPNLYWYRQAAGRGLQLLFYSVGIGQISSEVPQNLSASRPQDRQFILSSKKLLLSDSGFYLCAWIPGLAGGADTQYFGPGTRLTVL.

In this sample, this clonotype turned up a few times. The chain couples TRBV7-8 to TRBJ2-1, with 16 positions matching TRBD2. The length of the CDR3 is 17 residues. The junction had 8 bases not matched to a gene; V was cut back by 5 bases and J by 7 bases. Germline V CDR1 and CDR2: SGHVS, FQNEAQ. The CDR3 sequence: CASSPGTSGGAGNEQFF. CDR3 sequence (DNA): TGTGCCAGCAGCCCCGGGACTAGCGGGGGGGCGGGTAATGAGCAGTTCTTC.

The CDR3 is CASSLRASGMTYEQYF. CDR3 coding DNA: TGTGCCAGCAGCTTAAGGGCTAGCGGCATGACCTACGAGCAGTACTTC. V gene TRBV13 combines with J gene TRBJ2-7; 7 bases line up with TRBD2. V dropped 2 bases and J dropped 2; count of bases not matched to a gene: 9. The CDR3 length is 16 residues. CDR1 is PRHDT and CDR2 is FYEKMQ in the germline V gene (reference sequence). The complete variable domain, with remaining parts taken from reference TRBV13 and TRBJ2-7, reads AAGVIQSPRHLIKEKRETATLKCYPIPRHDTVYWYQQGPGQDPQFLISFYEKMQSDKGSIPDRFSAQQFSDYHSELNMSSLELGDSALYFCASSLRASGMTYEQYFGPGTRLTVT.

The rearrangement uses TRBV4-1 and TRBJ2-1; D gene unclear. Judging by the DNA end, TRBJ2-7 fits better; the J call may be wrong. CDR1 and CDR2 from the germline V gene are MGHRA and YSYEKL. This CDR3 is built from 13 residues. DNA of the CDR3: TGCGCCAGCAGCCAACTTTTTGACAATGAGCAGTACTTC. This sequence encodes CASSQLFDNEQYF.

The chain's CDR3 is CASSVVRGFETDTQYF. CDR3 DNA sequence: TGTGCCAGCAGCGTCGTCCGGGGCTTCGAGACAGATACGCAGTATTTT. The chain is built from TRBV7-8 and TRBJ2-3; D is tentatively TRBD1 or TRBD2 (5 bases each). The germline V gene encodes CDR1 SGHVS and CDR2 FQNEAQ. Trimming stripped 5 bases from V and 3 bases from J, with 18 bases between. The CDR3 covers 16 residues.

This chain connects TRBV6-1 to TRBJ1-6; D possibly corresponds to TRBD1 (6 bases). Trimming shortened V by 3 bases and J by 10 bases, and 13 bases separated the two germline ends. The CDR3 has 14 amino acids. CDR1 and CDR2 (germline): MNHNS, SASEGT. The CDR3 coding sequence is TGTGCCAGCAGTGACAGGGGCTACGGGTCACCCCTCCACTTT. It specifies CASSDRGYGSPLHF.

The chain carries TRBV6-5 and TRBJ2-4, with D perhaps matching TRBD2 (6 bases). There are 15 residues in the CDR3. Trimming shortened V by 0 bases and J by 5 bases, and 11 bases separated the two germline ends. Germline lookup yields CDR1 MNHEY and CDR2 SVGAGI. The CDR3 is CASSYSGGAQNIQYF. CDR3 DNA sequence: TGTGCCAGCAGTTACTCGGGCGGGGCACAAAACATTCAGTACTTC.

The chain links TRBV5-4 to TRBJ1-4; perhaps TRBD1 as D (5 bases). V gave up 0 bases and J gave up 10 bases, with 16 bases separating them. The germline V gene encodes CDR1 SGHNT and CDR2 YYREEE (reference sequence). There are 15 residues in the CDR3. CDR3 loop: CASSLGGVRKGKLFF. Written as DNA, the CDR3 is TGTGCCAGCAGCTTGGGAGGGGTGAGGAAGGGAAAACTGTTTTTT.